Sequencing of this T cell receptor beta chain was carried out in a study of cytomegalovirus exposure and HLA in healthy donors. The study's findings and limits: A missense DCLRE1C variant was associated with V- and J-gene trimming of TCR beta chains in a later analysis, and an independent cohort replicated the association.

Points on this clone: Its antigen remains unidentified.

Use of 60 Vbeta and 13 Jbeta primers characterized the PCR. Produced via immunoSEQ multiplex PCR; TCRdb's table is partial and in-frame only. The sample contains under 40,000 clones, 90% of which appear only once. Trimming removed 3 bases from V and 5 bases from J, with 7 bases in between. Germline V gene sequence: CDR1 SEHNR, CDR2 FQNEAQ (reference sequence). This CDR3 has 13 residues. Sequences were obtained from PBMCs. The TCR sequence derives from a woman aged 18-29 years in good health and CMV-seronegative. This chain links TRBV7-9 with TRBJ1-4; the D is unclear. CDR3: CASSFAVNEKLFF. The CDR3 DNA reads TGTGCCAGCAGCTTTGCAGTAAATGAAAAACTGTTTTTT. The full variable domain, rest sourced from reference TRBV7-9 and TRBJ1-4, is DTGVSQNPRHKITKRGQNVTFRCDPISEHNRLYWYRQTLGQGPEFLTYFQNEAQLEKSRLLSDRFSAERPKGSFSTLEIQRTEQGDSAMYLCASSFAVNEKLFFGSGTQLSVL.